The 18 T cell receptor beta chains in this list originate from one sample, sequenced in a study of CD8 T cells in Susac syndrome. RNA, at 0.5 to 1 ug, was reverse transcribed with random hexamers. TCRdb re-derived calls from the immunoSEQ multiplex PCR reads in MiXCR, one entry per CDR3 protein. Here the sample spans over 100,000 distinct CDR3 sequences, less than 97% being singletons. Sequences were obtained from CD4+ T cells from PBMCs. Receptors originate from a human donor in good health.

The chain has TRBV20-1 and TRBJ1-1; a possible D gene is TRBD1 (5 bases). Germline CDR1 is DFQATT and CDR2 is SNEGSKA (reference sequence). This CDR3 is 11 amino acids long. The CDR3 reads CRATVGTEAFF. The CDR3 DNA reads TGCAGGGCGACAGTTGGCACTGAAGCTTTCTTT.

This sequence joins TRBV4-2 and TRBJ2-7; weak D call: TRBD2 (6 bases). Trimming pared 1 base from V and 4 bases from J, leaving 14 bases between. The CDR3 contains 15 residues. The V gene's germline CDR1 is LGHNA and CDR2 YNFKEQ. The CDR3 DNA sequence: TGTGCCAGCAGCCAAGGCCGGGGGAGTCAGTACGAGCAGTACTTC. Its protein is CASSQGRGSQYEQYF.

In nucleotides, the CDR3 is TGTGCCAGCAGTTACGCAGGACAGGGGCACAGAGGGGCCAACGTCCTGACTTTC. Its protein product is CASSYAGQGHRGANVLTF. V and J are TRBV6-5 and TRBJ2-6, with 9 bases aligning to TRBD1. CDR3 size: 18 residues. Trimming removed 2 bases from V and 4 bases from J; junction bases left unmatched: 9. The germline V gene encodes CDR1 MNHEY and CDR2 SVGAGI.

This clonotype occurred once. CDR3 loop: CASSPGLAYTYEQYF. DNA for the CDR3: TGCGCCAGCAGCCCGGGACTCGCTTATACCTACGAGCAGTACTTC. The chain combines TRBV4-1 with TRBJ2-7, with D possibly being TRBD2 (6 bases). The CDR3 runs 15 residues. V lost 4 bases to trimming and J lost 2 bases, with 15 bases between them. Germline assignment: CDR1 MGHRA and CDR2 YSYEKL.

J is TRBJ2-3 and V is TRBV12-3 or TRBV12-4, with TRBD2 identical over 13 bases. The CDR3 is 15 amino acids. V shed 6 bases and J 6 bases; nucleotides not matched to a gene: 6. The CDR3 DNA reads TGTGCCAGCAGGGGACTAGCGGGAAGTGGGGATACGCAGTATTTT. Translation: CASRGLAGSGDTQYF.

The chain links TRBV29-1 to TRBJ1-5, with 9 bases lining up with TRBD1. With V trimmed by 5 bases and J by 3 bases, 5 bases remained unmatched. There are 14 residues in the CDR3. Germline lookup yields CDR1 SQVTM and CDR2 ANQGSEA. CDR3 nucleotide sequence: TGCAGCGTTATACAGGGGGCGGACAATCAGCCCCAGCATTTT. It encodes CSVIQGADNQPQHF.

Worth noting for this clonotype: Since no conserved phenylalanine or tryptophan closes the CDR3, a read error is the likely cause. The chain joins TRBV7-9 to TRBJ2-7, with D possibly matching TRBD2 (6 bases). This CDR3 has 16 amino acids. The germline CDR1 and CDR2 sequences are SEHNR and FQNEAQ (reference sequence). The V end was cut by 5 bases, the J end by 7 bases, with 24 bases between. CDR3 residues: CASSPGVRLDPREQYS. CDR3 nucleotide sequence: TGTGCCAGCAGCCCTGGGGTGAGACTAGACCCCCGTGAGCAGTACTCC.

The chain recombines TRBV29-1 with TRBJ2-1; 12 bases match TRBD1. Germline CDR1 reads SQVTM; CDR2 reads ANQGSEA. Trimming removed 3 bases from V and 10 bases from J; junction bases left unmatched: 10. This CDR3 is 15 amino acids long. In nucleotides, the CDR3 is TGCAGCGTTGAGGGGGACAGGGGGCTGGGGGTGGAGCAGTTCTTC. Amino acids: CSVEGDRGLGVEQFF.

The J gene is TRBJ2-2, the V gene TRBV19; a possible D gene is TRBD2 (5 bases). The CDR3 covers 14 residues. V shed 6 bases and J shed 6 bases, with 14 bases lying between them. The V gene's germline CDR1 is LNHDA and CDR2 SQIVND (reference sequence). CDR3 in DNA: TGTGCCAGTAGGCGCCGGGGAAATCCCGGGGAGCTGTTTTTT. Translating it yields CASRRRGNPGELFF.

This chain joins TRBV27 and TRBJ1-5; 9 bases map to TRBD1. Trimming at V came to 7 bases and at J to 5 bases, leaving 9 bases not matched to a gene. In germline, CDR1 is MNHEY, CDR2 SMNVEV (reference sequence). The CDR3 sequence is 15 residues long. The CDR3 region is CASKGQGMGYQPQHF. DNA of the CDR3: TGTGCCAGCAAGGGACAGGGAATGGGTTATCAGCCCCAGCATTTT.

V is TRBV29-1 and J is TRBJ2-5; no clear D. CDR1 is SQVTM and CDR2 is ANQGSEA in the germline V gene. The ends were cut back, 6 bases at V and 2 bases at J, with 16 bases in the middle. This CDR3 contains 14 residues. CDR3 nucleotide sequence: TGCAGCGTATCAAAAGGTGTGCTACAAGAGACCCAGTACTTC. Its protein is CSVSKGVLQETQYF.

The gene calls are TRBV5-1 and TRBJ1-5; the D gene is possibly TRBD1 (6 bases). Germline V gene lookup returns CDR1 SGHRS and CDR2 YFSETQ. The CDR3 runs 16 residues. Between the trimmed V and J ends, which lost 4 bases and 0 bases, there was a span of 14 bases. CDR3 sequence reads: CASSSGGDNSNQPQHF. The CDR3 bases are TGCGCCAGCAGCAGCGGGGGCGACAATAGCAATCAGCCCCAGCATTTT.

The sample holds one count of this clonotype. J is TRBJ1-4 and V is TRBV9, with 9 bases aligning to TRBD1. The CDR3 sequence is 14 residues long. Looked up from germline, CDR1 is SGDLS and CDR2 is YYNGEE. Unmatched junction bases numbered 3, after V lost 3 bases and J lost 6 bases. The CDR3 DNA is TGTGCCAGCAGCGGAACAGGGGGCTATGAAAAACTGTTTTTT. Protein sequence: CASSGTGGYEKLFF.

This chain links TRBV7-3 with TRBJ2-5; a possible D gene is TRBD1 (6 bases). The CDR3 loop spans 13 amino acids. V dropped 5 bases and J dropped 5 bases, with 12 bases sitting between them. Germline CDR1 and CDR2: SGHTA and FQGTGA. CDR3 DNA sequence: TGTGCCAGCAGCGGTGACAGGAGGGAGACCCAGTACTTC. Translating it yields CASSGDRRETQYF.

This chain joins TRBV30 and TRBJ1-1; D call uncertain. Deletions cut 4 bases from V and 0 bases from J, with 12 bases between. CDR1 and CDR2 from the germline V gene are GTSNPN and SVGIG (reference sequence). This CDR3 contains 14 residues. The CDR3 loop reads CAWTQQSMNTEAFF. The CDR3 DNA follows: TGTGCCTGGACCCAACAGAGCATGAACACTGAAGCTTTCTTT.

This chain links TRBV29-1 with TRBJ2-3; TRBD2 might be the D (6 bases). V shed 4 bases and J shed 2 bases, with 10 bases lying between them. This CDR3 is 13 amino acids long. Germline CDR1 reads SQVTM; CDR2 reads ANQGSEA. CDR3 bases: TGCAGCGTTGTCGGAGGGGCCACAGATACGCAGTATTTT. Translating gives CSVVGGATDTQYF.

V and J are TRBV28 and TRBJ1-2; D is ambiguous. The germline CDR1 and CDR2 sequences are MDHEN and SYDVKM. CDR3 length: 13 residues. V lost 3 bases to trimming and J lost 4 bases, with 9 bases between them. The CDR3 DNA reads TGTGCCAGCAGTTTTGGGCGAACCTATGGCTACACCTTC. Translated, it gives CASSFGRTYGYTF.

V gene TRBV18 combines with J gene TRBJ2-2; 9 bases map to TRBD1. V shed 3 bases and J 1 base; nucleotides not matched to a gene: 9. CDR3 length equals 18 residues. The germline V gene encodes CDR1 KGHSH and CDR2 LQKENI. The CDR3 protein is CASSPHAPGQGNTGELFF. CDR3 DNA sequence: TGTGCCAGCTCACCTCATGCACCGGGACAGGGGAACACCGGGGAGCTGTTTTTT.